This TCR beta chain was obtained from a study of CD8+ T cells in alopecia areata. Findings of the study overall: Scalp clonality and expanded CD8+ clones among the top 100 showed significant decreases with tofacitinib.

In germline, CDR1 is SNHLY, CDR2 FYNNEI. The V and J ends lost 6 bases and 5 bases respectively, with 9 bases between them. The CDR3 extends over 12 amino acids. RNA extraction was followed by reverse transcription into cDNA, which acted as the sequencing template. Sequencing was performed with immunoSEQ multiplex PCR; in TCRdb, only in-frame clones are kept and a portion is missing. The table includes about 120,000 clones, about three fifths detected once. Note on this clone: Antigen: not known.

Sample treatment: oral pan-JAK inhibitor, 5-10 mg twice daily. PBMCs served as the source from which CD4+ and CD8+ T cells were sorted. The V and J genes are TRBV2 and TRBJ2-3; D gene ambiguous. Sample: CD8+ T cells sorted from blood, taken at week 24, from a patient treated with tofacitinib. The clonotype originates from a human donor with alopecia areata. The CDR3 loop reads CASRAQVDTQYF. CDR3 coding DNA: TGTGCCAGCAGAGCCCAGGTAGATACGCAGTATTTT.